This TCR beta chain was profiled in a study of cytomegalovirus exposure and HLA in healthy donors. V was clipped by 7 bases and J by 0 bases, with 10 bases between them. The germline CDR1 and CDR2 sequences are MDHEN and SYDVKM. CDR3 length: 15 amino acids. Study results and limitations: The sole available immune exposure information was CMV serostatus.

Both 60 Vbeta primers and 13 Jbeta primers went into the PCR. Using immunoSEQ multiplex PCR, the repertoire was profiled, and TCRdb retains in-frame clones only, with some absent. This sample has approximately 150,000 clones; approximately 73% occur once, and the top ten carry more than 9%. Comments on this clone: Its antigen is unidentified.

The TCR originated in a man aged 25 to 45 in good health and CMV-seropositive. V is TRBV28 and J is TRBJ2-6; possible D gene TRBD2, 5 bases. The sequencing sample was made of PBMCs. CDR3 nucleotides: TGTGCCAGCATCGAGCGGATCTCTGGGGCCAACGTCCTGACTTTC. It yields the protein CASIERISGANVLTF.